The 5 T cell receptor beta chains below come from one sample, sequenced in a study of T-cell memory formation after mild COVID-19. One entry per CDR3 protein results from TCRdb running MiXCR on the 5' RACE reads. The table lists about 470,000 distinct CDR3 sequences, roughly 25% of them singletons. Material for sequencing was PBMCs or a T cell subset sorted from them (not recorded which). The receptors were sampled from an adult woman who had mild COVID-19 (a few samples of this study predate the infection). Cell type and time point are not known.

A few counts support this clonotype. This chain links TRBV7-9 with TRBJ2-7; D is unresolved. Germline lookup yields CDR1 SEHNR and CDR2 FQNEAQ (reference sequence). The CDR3 contains 14 residues. The germline V and J ends were trimmed by 5 bases and 5 bases, with 16 bases remaining between them. CDR3 sequence: CASSPSLGLHEQYF. The CDR3 coding sequence is TGTGCCAGCAGCCCCTCCTTAGGGCTCCACGAGCAGTACTTC.

Only a few counts were recorded for this clonotype. The rearrangement links TRBV5-5 to TRBJ2-3; no clear D gene. The V and J ends lost 6 bases and 2 bases respectively, with 19 bases between them. CDR1 and CDR2 (germline): SGHKS, YYEKEE (reference sequence). CDR3 size: 16 residues. In DNA form, the CDR3 reads TGTGCCAGCATCCCTGGAACCCTAATCTACACAGATACGCAGTATTTT. It is translated as CASIPGTLIYTDTQYF.

This clonotype was detected many times. The V and J genes are TRBV18 and TRBJ1-1; 8 positions agree with TRBD1. From germline, CDR1 is KGHSH and CDR2 LQKENI. Trimming took 8 bases from V and 1 from J; bases not matched to a gene: 6. CDR3 length equals 14 residues. CDR3 sequence (DNA): TGTGCCAGCAGCCCCGGACAGGGGAACACTGAAGCTTTCTTT. Amino acids: CASSPGQGNTEAFF. Looking up the rest from reference TRBV18 and TRBJ1-1 gives the full variable domain: NAGVMQNPRHLVRRRGQEARLRCSPMKGHSHVYWYRQLPEEGLKFMVYLQKENIIDESGMPKERFSAEFPKEGPSILRIQQVVRGDSAAYFCASSPGQGNTEAFFGQGTRLTVV.

The rearrangement joins TRBV5-1 to TRBJ2-1; no firm D call. Germline CDR1 and CDR2: SGHRS and YFSETQ. The CDR3 is 14 residues long. V lost 3 bases to trimming and J lost 5 bases, with 12 bases between them. CDR3 loop: CASSSSLGDNEQFF. CDR3 sequence (DNA): TGCGCCAGCAGCTCCTCACTGGGCGACAATGAGCAGTTCTTC.

Only a few counts were recorded for this clonotype. The rearrangement links TRBV20-1 to TRBJ2-7, with TRBD2 matching over 7 bases. The CDR3 contains 14 residues. The junction had 6 bases not matched to a gene; V was cut back by 4 bases and J by 0 bases. The germline CDR1 and CDR2 sequences are DFQATT and SNEGSKA (reference sequence). The DNA of the CDR3 is TGCAGTGCTAAAGGCCTAGCGGCCTCCTACGAGCAGTACTTC. This gives the protein CSAKGLAASYEQYF.